This T cell receptor beta chain was captured in a study of blood T cells in healthy people across ages. General observations from the study: It was the long-lived donors that had more naive CD4+ cells and higher diversity than aged donors.

CDR1 is SGHRS, CDR2 YFSETQ, per germline. V lost 4 bases to trimming and J lost 10 bases; unmatched junction nucleotides: 7. The CDR3 loop spans 15 amino acids. Only a few counts were recorded for this clonotype. As yet, its antigen is unknown. Next came a second PCR, run for about 7 to 12 cycles, which used a sample-barcoded 5' primer along with a J-beta primer mix. Each cDNA was tagged by a template-switch adaptor containing 12 random nucleotides. From the 5' RACE reads, TCRdb called clonotypes with MiXCR, one entry per CDR3 protein. This sample yields hundreds of thousands of distinct CDR3 sequences, of which roughly half are seen a single time; 13% belongs to the top ten.

The clonotype originates from an elderly woman in good health. The J gene is TRBJ2-1, the V gene TRBV5-1, with 14 nucleotides matching TRBD2. The sample consisted of blood. CDR3 coding DNA: TGCGCCAGCAGCGGGTTGGGACTAGCGGGAGACGAGCAGTTCTTC. Translating gives CASSGLGLAGDEQFF.